Listed below are T cell receptor beta chains from one sample, sequenced in a study of siplizumab effects on memory and regulatory T cells. Clones were sequenced by immunoSEQ multiplex PCR, and TCRdb holds only the in-frame ones, with some missing. The data show over 85,000 clones, with about 93% seen just once and 0.3% held by the top ten. The sample taken for sequencing was non-Treg CD4+ T cells sorted from blood. All receptors come from a human donor in good health. CDR3s include the opening cysteine and the closing phenylalanine or tryptophan. The D gene is left open where the match is weak. Some rows mark clone size as missing; the rest say once, few, many or name a class of expanded clone.

j_call | v_call | d_call | clone_size | cdr3_length | cdr3_aa | cdr3_nt
TRBJ1-2 | TRBV11-1 | . | . | 12 | CASSLAGYGYTF | TGTGCCAGCAGCTTAGCCGGCTATGGCTACACCTTC
TRBJ1-1 | TRBV6-1 | . | . | 13 | CASRLQGNTEAFF | TGTGCCAGCAGATTACAGGGAAACACTGAAGCTTTCTTT
TRBJ2-5 | TRBV27 | . | once | 12 | CASMDRAETQYF | TGTGCCAGCATGGACCGAGCGGAGACCCAGTACTTC
TRBJ1-3 | TRBV18 | TRBD1 | . | 16 | CASSTGTGGFGNTIYF | TGTGCCAGCTCAACCGGGACAGGGGGATTTGGAAACACCATATATTTT
TRBJ2-6 | TRBV11-3 | . | . | 15 | CASGRGAPGANVLTF | TGTGCCAGCGGCAGGGGTGCCCCTGGGGCCAACGTCCTGACTTTC
TRBJ2-2 | TRBV7-3 | . | . | 15 | CASSLEGSNTGELFF | TGTGCCAGCAGCCTTGAGGGCTCGAACACCGGGGAGCTGTTTTTT
TRBJ1-3 | TRBV6-1 | . | . | 16 | CASSGRGGLSGNTIYF | TGTGCCAGCAGTGGGAGGGGAGGCCTTTCTGGAAACACCATATATTTT
TRBJ1-1 | TRBV6-5 | . | . | 14 | CASTPRRMNTEAFF | TGTGCCAGCACCCCAAGACGGATGAACACTGAAGCTTTCTTT
TRBJ2-2 | TRBV5-1 | . | . | 15 | CASSEGFGGTGELFF | TGCGCCAGCAGCGAGGGCTTTGGGGGAACCGGGGAGCTGTTTTTT
TRBJ2-2 | TRBV10-3 | TRBD2 | . | 21 | CAIPGQPSTDGLAGGTGELFF | TGTGCCATCCCGGGACAGCCTTCAACGGATGGACTAGCGGGGGGCACCGGGGAGCTGTTTTTT
TRBJ2-7 | TRBV23-1 | . | once | 14 | CASSQNRRTYEQYF | TGCGCCAGCAGTCAAAACAGAAGAACCTACGAGCAGTACTTC
TRBJ2-5 | TRBV5-6 | . | . | 14 | CASSLGHLQETQYF | TGTGCCAGCAGCTTGGGGCACCTCCAAGAGACCCAGTACTTC
TRBJ2-1 | TRBV30 | . | . | 15 | CAWSVGSGSYNEQFF | TGTGCCTGGAGTGTCGGTAGCGGCTCCTACAATGAGCAGTTCTTC
TRBJ2-3 | TRBV7-6 | . | . | 15 | CASSAGHPYTDTQYF | TGTGCCAGCAGTGCGGGACACCCCTACACAGATACGCAGTATTTT
TRBJ1-5 | TRBV7-2 | TRBD1 | once | 13 | CASSLTGNQPQHF | TGTGCCAGCAGCTTGACAGGGAATCAGCCCCAGCATTTT